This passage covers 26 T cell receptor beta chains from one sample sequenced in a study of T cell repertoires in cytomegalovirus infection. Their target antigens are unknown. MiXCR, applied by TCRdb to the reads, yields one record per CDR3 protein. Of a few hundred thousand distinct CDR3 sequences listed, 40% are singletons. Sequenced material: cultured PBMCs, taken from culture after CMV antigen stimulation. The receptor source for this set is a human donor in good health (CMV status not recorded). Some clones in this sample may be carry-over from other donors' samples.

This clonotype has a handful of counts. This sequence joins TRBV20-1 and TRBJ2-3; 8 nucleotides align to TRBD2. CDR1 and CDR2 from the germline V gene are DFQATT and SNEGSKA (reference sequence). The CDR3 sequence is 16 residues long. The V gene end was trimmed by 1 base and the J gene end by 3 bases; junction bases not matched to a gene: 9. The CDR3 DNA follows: TGCAGTGCTAGAGTCGCCGGGACTAGGAGGACAGATACGCAGTATTTT. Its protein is CSARVAGTRRTDTQYF.

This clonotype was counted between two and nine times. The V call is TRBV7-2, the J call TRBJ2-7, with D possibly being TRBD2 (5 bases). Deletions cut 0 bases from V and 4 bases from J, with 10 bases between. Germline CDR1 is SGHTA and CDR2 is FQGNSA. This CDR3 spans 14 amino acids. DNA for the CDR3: TGTGCCAGCAGCTTAGCGCGGGCAAAATACGAGCAGTACTTC. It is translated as CASSLARAKYEQYF.

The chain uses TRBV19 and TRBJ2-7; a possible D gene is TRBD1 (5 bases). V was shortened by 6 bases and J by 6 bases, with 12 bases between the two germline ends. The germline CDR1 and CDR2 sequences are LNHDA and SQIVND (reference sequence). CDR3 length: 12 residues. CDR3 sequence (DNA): TGTGCCAGTAGCCCGGCAGGGCGCGAGCAGTACTTC. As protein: CASSPAGREQYF.

The CDR3 spells CASSPVLAGGPADTQYF. The CDR3 DNA reads as TGTGCCAGCAGTCCCGTACTAGCGGGAGGGCCAGCAGATACGCAGTATTTT. V and J are TRBV27 and TRBJ2-3; 13 bases match TRBD2. CDR3 length: 17 amino acids. J was trimmed by 4 bases and V by 5 bases; bases with no gene match: 9. Germline CDR1 reads MNHEY; CDR2 reads SMNVEV (reference sequence).

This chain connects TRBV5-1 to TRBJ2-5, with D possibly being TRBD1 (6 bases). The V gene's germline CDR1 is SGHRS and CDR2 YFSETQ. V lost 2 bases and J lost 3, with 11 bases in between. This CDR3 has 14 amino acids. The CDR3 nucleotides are TGCGCCAGCAGCTTCACGGACAGAAAAGAGACCCAGTACTTC. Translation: CASSFTDRKETQYF.

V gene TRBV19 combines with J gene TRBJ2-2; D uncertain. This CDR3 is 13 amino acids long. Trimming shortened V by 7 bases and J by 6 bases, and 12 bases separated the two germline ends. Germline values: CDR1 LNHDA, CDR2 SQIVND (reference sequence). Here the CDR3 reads CASTRGSAGELFF. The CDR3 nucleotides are TGTGCCAGTACCCGAGGTAGTGCCGGGGAGCTGTTTTTT.

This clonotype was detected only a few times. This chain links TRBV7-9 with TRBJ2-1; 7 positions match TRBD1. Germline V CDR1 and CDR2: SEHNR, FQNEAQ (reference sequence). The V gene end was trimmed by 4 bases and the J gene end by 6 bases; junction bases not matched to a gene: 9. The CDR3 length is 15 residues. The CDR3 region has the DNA TGTGCCAGCAGCTCCACAGGGACAGTCTCCAATGAGCAGTTCTTC. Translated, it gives CASSSTGTVSNEQFF.

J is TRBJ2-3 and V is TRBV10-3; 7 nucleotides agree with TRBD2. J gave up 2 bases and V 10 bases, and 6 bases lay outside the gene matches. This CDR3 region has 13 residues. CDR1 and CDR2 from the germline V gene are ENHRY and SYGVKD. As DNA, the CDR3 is TGTGCCACAAAAAGCGGGGACACAGATACGCAGTATTTT. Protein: CATKSGDTDTQYF.

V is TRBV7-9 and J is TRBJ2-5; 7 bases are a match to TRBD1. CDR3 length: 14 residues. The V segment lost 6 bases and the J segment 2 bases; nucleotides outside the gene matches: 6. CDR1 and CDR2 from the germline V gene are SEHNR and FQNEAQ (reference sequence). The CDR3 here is CASSSDRDQETQYF. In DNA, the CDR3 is TGTGCCAGCAGTTCCGACAGGGATCAAGAGACCCAGTACTTC.

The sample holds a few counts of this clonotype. CDR3 coding DNA: TGTGCCAGCAGCTTAGGGCGGGAGTTCGGTGAGCAGTTCTTC. Its protein is CASSLGREFGEQFF. The V call is TRBV7-2, the J call TRBJ2-1; TRBD2 aligns across 7 bases. J lost 9 bases, V lost 1 base, and 6 bases had no gene match. The CDR3 is 14 residues long. Looked up from germline, CDR1 is SGHTA and CDR2 is FQGNSA.

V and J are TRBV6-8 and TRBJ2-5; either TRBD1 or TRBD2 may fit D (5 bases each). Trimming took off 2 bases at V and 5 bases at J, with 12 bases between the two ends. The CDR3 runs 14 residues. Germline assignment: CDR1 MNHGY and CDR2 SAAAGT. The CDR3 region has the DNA TGTGCCAGCAGTTACCCGGGGCCGCGGGAGACCCAGTACTTC. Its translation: CASSYPGPRETQYF.

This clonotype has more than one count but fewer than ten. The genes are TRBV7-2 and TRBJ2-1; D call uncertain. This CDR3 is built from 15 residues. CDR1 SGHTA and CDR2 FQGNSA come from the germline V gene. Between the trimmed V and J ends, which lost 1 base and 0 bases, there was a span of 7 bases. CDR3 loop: CASSLVSSSYNEQFF. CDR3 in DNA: TGTGCCAGCAGCTTAGTCTCGAGCTCCTACAATGAGCAGTTCTTC.

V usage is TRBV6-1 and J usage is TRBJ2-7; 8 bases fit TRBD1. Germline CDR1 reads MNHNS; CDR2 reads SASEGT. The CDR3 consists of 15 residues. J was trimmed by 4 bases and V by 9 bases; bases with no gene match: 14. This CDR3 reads CASCVEGQACYEQYF. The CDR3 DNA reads TGTGCCAGTTGTGTCGAGGGACAGGCATGTTACGAGCAGTACTTC.

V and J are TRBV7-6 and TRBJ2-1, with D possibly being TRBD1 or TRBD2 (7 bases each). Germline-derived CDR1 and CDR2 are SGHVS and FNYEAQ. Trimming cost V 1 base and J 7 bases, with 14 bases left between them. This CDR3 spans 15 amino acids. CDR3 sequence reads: CASSLGSGGVNEQFF. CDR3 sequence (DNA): TGTGCCAGCAGCTTAGGGTCAGGGGGGGTAAATGAGCAGTTCTTC.

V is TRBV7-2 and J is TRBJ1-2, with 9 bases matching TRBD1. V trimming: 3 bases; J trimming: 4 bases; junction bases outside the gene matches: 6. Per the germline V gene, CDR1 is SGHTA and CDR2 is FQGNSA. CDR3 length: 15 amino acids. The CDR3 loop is CASSFKTGGSYGYTF. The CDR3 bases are TGTGCCAGCAGCTTTAAAACAGGGGGCAGCTATGGCTACACCTTC. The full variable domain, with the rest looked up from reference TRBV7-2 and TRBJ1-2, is GAGVSQSPSNKVTEKGKDVELRCDPISGHTALYWYRQSLGQGLEFLIYFQGNSAPDKSGLPSDRFSAERTGGSVSTLTIQRTQQEDSAVYLCASSFKTGGSYGYTFGSGTRLTVV.

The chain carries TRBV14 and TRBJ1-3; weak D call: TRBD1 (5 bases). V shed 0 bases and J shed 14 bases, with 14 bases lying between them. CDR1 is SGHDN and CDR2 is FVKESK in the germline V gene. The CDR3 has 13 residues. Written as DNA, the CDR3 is TGTGCCAGCAGCCAAGATTTCGGGACGACGGTATATTTT. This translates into CASSQDFGTTVYF.

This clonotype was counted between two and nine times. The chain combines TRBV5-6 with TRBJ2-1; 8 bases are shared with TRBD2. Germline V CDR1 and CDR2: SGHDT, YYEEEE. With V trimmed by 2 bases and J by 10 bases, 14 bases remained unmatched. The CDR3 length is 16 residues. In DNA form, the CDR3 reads TGTGCCAGCAGCTTTGGCGAGGGCGGGAGGTGGGGCGAGCAGTTCTTC. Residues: CASSFGEGGRWGEQFF.

Here the CDR3 DNA reads TGTGCCAGCAGCCCCGAACTAGCGTGGGCAGATACGCAGTATTTT. It is translated as CASSPELAWADTQYF. This chain links TRBV7-4 with TRBJ2-3, with TRBD2 matching 7 bases. This CDR3 contains 15 residues. Unmatched junction bases numbered 9, after V lost 5 bases and J lost 4 bases. CDR1 is SGHVT, CDR2 SQSDAQ, per germline.

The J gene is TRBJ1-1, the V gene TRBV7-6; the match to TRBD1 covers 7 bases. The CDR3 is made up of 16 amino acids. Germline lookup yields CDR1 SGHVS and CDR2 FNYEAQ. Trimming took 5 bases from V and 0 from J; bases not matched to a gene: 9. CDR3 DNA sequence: TGTGCCAGCAGCCCCCTATACAGGGGAATGAACACTGAAGCTTTCTTT. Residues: CASSPLYRGMNTEAFF.

This CDR3 reads CASSLVWAVSGNTIYF. CDR3 nucleotides: TGTGCCAGCAGCTTGGTTTGGGCAGTCTCTGGAAACACCATATATTTT. V usage is TRBV7-2 and J usage is TRBJ1-3; the D is unclear. V shed 3 bases and J shed 0 bases, with 12 bases lying between them. The CDR3 runs to 16 residues. CDR1 and CDR2 from the germline V gene are SGHTA and FQGNSA.

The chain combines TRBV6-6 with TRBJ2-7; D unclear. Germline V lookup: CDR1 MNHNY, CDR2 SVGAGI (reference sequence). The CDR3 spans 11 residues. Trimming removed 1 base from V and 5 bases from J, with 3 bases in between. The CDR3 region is CASSYFNEQYF. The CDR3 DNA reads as TGTGCCAGCAGTTACTTCAACGAGCAGTACTTC.

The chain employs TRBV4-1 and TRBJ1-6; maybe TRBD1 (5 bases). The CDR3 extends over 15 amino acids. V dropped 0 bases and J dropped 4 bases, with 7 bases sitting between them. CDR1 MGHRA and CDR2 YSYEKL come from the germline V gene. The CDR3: CASSQDQGYNSPLHF. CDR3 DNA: TGCGCCAGCAGCCAAGATCAGGGATATAATTCACCCCTCCACTTT.

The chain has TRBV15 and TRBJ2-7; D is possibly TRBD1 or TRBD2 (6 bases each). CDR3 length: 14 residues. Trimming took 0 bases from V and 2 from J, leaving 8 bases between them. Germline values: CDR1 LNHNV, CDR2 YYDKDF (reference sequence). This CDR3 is CATSRERGPYEQYF. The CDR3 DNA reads TGTGCCACCAGCAGAGAACGGGGGCCCTACGAGCAGTACTTC.

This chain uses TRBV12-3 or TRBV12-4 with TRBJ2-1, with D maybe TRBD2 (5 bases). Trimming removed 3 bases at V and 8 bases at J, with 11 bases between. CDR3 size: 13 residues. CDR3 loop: CASSFPSIDEQFF. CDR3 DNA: TGTGCCAGCAGTTTCCCTAGCATCGATGAGCAGTTCTTC.

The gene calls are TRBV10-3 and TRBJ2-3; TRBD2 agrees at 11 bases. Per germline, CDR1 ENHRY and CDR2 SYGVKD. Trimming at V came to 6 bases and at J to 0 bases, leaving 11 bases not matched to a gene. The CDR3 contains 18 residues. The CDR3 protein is CAISAGTSGGISTDTQYF. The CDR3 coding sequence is TGTGCCATCAGCGCCGGGACTAGCGGCGGTATAAGCACAGATACGCAGTATTTT.

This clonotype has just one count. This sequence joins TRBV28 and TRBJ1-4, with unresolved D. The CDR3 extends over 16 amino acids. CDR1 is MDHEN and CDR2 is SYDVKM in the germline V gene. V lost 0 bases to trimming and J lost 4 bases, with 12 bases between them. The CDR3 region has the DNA TGTGCCAGCAGTTTATGGCCTAGAAGGAGTAATGAAAAACTGTTTTTT. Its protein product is CASSLWPRRSNEKLFF.